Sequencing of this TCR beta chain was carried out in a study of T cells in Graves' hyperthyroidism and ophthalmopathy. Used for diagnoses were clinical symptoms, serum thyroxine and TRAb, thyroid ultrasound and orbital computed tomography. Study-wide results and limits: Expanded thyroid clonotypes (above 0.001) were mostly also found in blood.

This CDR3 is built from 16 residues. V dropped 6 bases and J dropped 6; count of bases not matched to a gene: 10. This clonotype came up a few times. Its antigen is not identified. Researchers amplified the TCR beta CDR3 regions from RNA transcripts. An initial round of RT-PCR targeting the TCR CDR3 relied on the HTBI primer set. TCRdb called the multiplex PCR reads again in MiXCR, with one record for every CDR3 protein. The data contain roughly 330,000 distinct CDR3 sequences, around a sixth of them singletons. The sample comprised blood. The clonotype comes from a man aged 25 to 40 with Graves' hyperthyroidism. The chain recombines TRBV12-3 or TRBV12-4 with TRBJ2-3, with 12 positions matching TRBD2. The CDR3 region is CASSHGLAGRGDTQYF. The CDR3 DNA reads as TGTGCCAGCAGCCACGGACTAGCGGGGAGAGGGGATACGCAGTATTTT.